One T cell receptor beta chain is described in this entry. The sample originates from a study of blood T cell repertoires in COVID-19. Whole-study context: The United States, Italy and Spain were the sources of the acute and convalescent COVID-19 samples.

The table came from immunoSEQ multiplex PCR; TCRdb's copy has only in-frame clones and leaves some out. The table has some 120,000 clones, roughly four fifths seen once. The CDR3 length is 15 residues. Sequenced: peripheral blood. The chain links TRBV21-1 to TRBJ1-5; the table's D call, TRBD1, has no DNA check behind it. TRBV21-1 is deemed a pseudogene. The sequence came from a man between 65 and 85 years old with active or convalescent COVID-19. The CDR3 protein is CASSNTGGQDQPQHF. Written as DNA, the CDR3 is TGTGCCAGCAGCAATACAGGGGGCCAAGATCAGCCCCAGCATTTT.